Reported below is one T cell receptor (beta chain). What it binds is not known. These data originate in a study of T cell repertoires in cytomegalovirus infection. Background on the study: Recently identified HLA-C-restricted CMV epitopes were among the peptides used.

TCRdb re-called the reads with MiXCR, one entry per CDR3 protein. Among about 920,000 distinct CDR3 sequences listed, 25% to 40% were seen once. Study results and caveats: In two of eight donors, the top clonotype was HLA-C-restricted CMV-specific.

This specimen consisted of cultured CD8+ T cells from PBMCs, obtained from culture after CMV antigen stimulation. This clonotype originated in a human donor in good health (CMV status not recorded). Some clones in this sample may be carry-over from other donors' samples.

The CDR3 coding sequence is TGTGCCAGCAGCAGCCGCCAGGAGGATACGGTGCATGGCTACACCTTC. Translated, it gives CASSSRQEDTVHGYTF. This rearrangement joins TRBV7-6 to TRBJ1-2; D gene unclear. CDR3 length: 16 amino acids. Germline CDR1 and CDR2: SGHVS and FNYEAQ. V lost 5 bases to trimming and J lost 6 bases, with 22 bases between them.